The 29 T cell receptor beta chains listed next were all sequenced from one sample in a study of T cells in Graves' hyperthyroidism and ophthalmopathy. There were TCR beta CDR3 regions amplified from RNA transcripts. The study used the HTBI primer set for a first-round RT-PCR of the TCR CDR3. In TCRdb, the multiplex PCR reads were re-called with MiXCR into one record per CDR3 protein. Among 690,000 or so distinct CDR3 sequences listed, over 15% were seen once. Sequencing was done on a sample of blood. All receptors derive from a woman between 45 and 60 years old with Graves' hyperthyroidism that later progressed to Graves' ophthalmopathy.

The chain links TRBV27 to TRBJ1-2; possible D gene TRBD1, 6 bases. Germline CDR1 MNHEY, CDR2 SMNVEV (reference sequence). With 0 bases removed from V and 5 bases from J, the gap between germline ends came to 13 bases. The CDR3 loop spans 15 amino acids. CDR3 protein: CASSLSIGGAYGYTF. The CDR3 DNA follows: TGTGCCAGCAGTTTATCAATTGGGGGGGCGTATGGCTACACCTTC.

This clonotype was picked up many times. The V gene is TRBV30, the J gene TRBJ1-2; D possibly corresponds to TRBD1 (6 bases). The CDR3 spans 12 residues. CDR1 is GTSNPN, CDR2 SVGIG, per germline (reference sequence). The V gene lost 6 bases and the J gene lost 6 bases, with 14 bases spanning the gap. Here the CDR3 reads CACPRGANGYTF. CDR3 nucleotides: TGTGCCTGCCCCCGGGGGGCCAATGGCTACACCTTC. Drawing the rest from reference TRBV30 and TRBJ1-2, the complete variable domain is SQTIHQWPATLVQPVGSPLSLECTVEGTSNPNLYWYRQAAGRGLQLLFYSVGIGQISSEVPQNLSASRPQDRQFILSSKKLLLSDSGFYLCACPRGANGYTFGSGTRLTVV.

This clonotype was observed a handful of times. The V call is TRBV19, the J call TRBJ1-1; TRBD1 matches at 9 bases. CDR3 length equals 14 residues. Germline V gene sequence: CDR1 LNHDA, CDR2 SQIVND (reference sequence). V shed 9 bases, J shed 3 bases, and the junction held 8 bases outside the gene matches. The CDR3 DNA sequence: TGTGCCAGCGACCGGGACAGGGACCACACTGAAGCTTTCTTT. Translated: CASDRDRDHTEAFF.

This clonotype was counted only a few times. V and J are TRBV6-5 and TRBJ1-2; a possible D gene is TRBD1 (5 bases). CDR1 MNHEY and CDR2 SVGAGI come from the germline V gene. The CDR3 is 14 residues long. Trimming removed 2 bases from V and 2 bases from J, with 9 bases in between. The chain's CDR3 is CASSYAAGNYGYTF. The CDR3 DNA sequence: TGTGCCAGCAGTTACGCGGCAGGGAACTATGGCTACACCTTC.

This clonotype was recorded many times. The V gene is TRBV2, the J gene TRBJ2-3, with D possibly matching TRBD2 (5 bases). This CDR3 has 12 residues. Germline V gene lookup returns CDR1 SNHLY and CDR2 FYNNEI. Trimming pared 3 bases from V and 9 bases from J, leaving 10 bases between. In DNA form, the CDR3 reads TGTGCCAGCAGTGATGCGGCGGGCACGCAGTATTTT. This codes for CASSDAAGTQYF.

This clonotype appeared a few times. The V and J genes are TRBV6-1 and TRBJ2-2; a weak D match, TRBD1 (6 bases). Looked up from germline, CDR1 is MNHNS and CDR2 is SASEGT. Trimming took off 6 bases at V and 3 bases at J, with 11 bases between the two ends. The length of the CDR3 is 14 residues. The CDR3 sequence: CASRGQRDTGELFF. For the CDR3, the DNA is TGTGCCAGCAGAGGACAGAGGGACACCGGGGAGCTGTTTTTT.

This clonotype appeared a few times. This chain connects TRBV10-2 to TRBJ2-3; 8 bases are shared with TRBD2. CDR1 and CDR2 (germline): WSHSY, SAAADI. Germline trimming cut 6 bases from V and 4 bases from J; bases unmatched to any gene: 6. CDR3 length: 14 amino acids. DNA of the CDR3: TGCGCCAGCAGGATAGCGGGGTCATCAGATACGCAGTATTTT. It is translated as CASRIAGSSDTQYF.

This clonotype was recorded many times. This sequence joins TRBV13 and TRBJ1-5, with TRBD1 identical over 8 bases. Germline assignment: CDR1 PRHDT and CDR2 FYEKMQ (reference sequence). This CDR3 has 15 residues. The V gene end was trimmed by 0 bases and the J gene end by 7 bases; junction bases not matched to a gene: 5. For the CDR3, the DNA is TGTGCCAGCAGCTTAGGATACAGGGGGAAACAGCCCCAGCATTTT. This sequence encodes CASSLGYRGKQPQHF.

This clonotype was detected only a few times. The chain joins TRBV5-6 to TRBJ1-2; D call uncertain. V lost 7 bases and J 7 bases, leaving 17 bases between the germline ends. The CDR3 is made up of 13 amino acids. The germline gives CDR1 SGHDT, CDR2 YYEEEE. CDR3 sequence (DNA): TGTGCCAGCCAGACGGGTTTAGGTTCTGGCTACACCTTC. It codes for CASQTGLGSGYTF.

This clonotype has a handful of counts. J is TRBJ1-3 and V is TRBV3-1, with no clear D. This CDR3 spans 12 amino acids. Germline V lookup: CDR1 LGHDT, CDR2 YNNKEL (reference sequence). The V end was cut by 1 base, the J end by 5 bases, with 3 bases between. In nucleotides, the CDR3 is TGTGCCAGCAGCCAAGTTAGAAACACCATATATTTT. Encoded protein: CASSQVRNTIYF.

This clonotype was recorded at least ten times. The chain combines TRBV20-1 with TRBJ2-3; 13 nucleotides line up with TRBD2. J lost 4 bases, V lost 7 bases, and 8 bases had no gene match. The germline CDR1 and CDR2 sequences are DFQATT and SNEGSKA (reference sequence). The CDR3 sequence is 15 residues long. CDR3 in amino acids: CSVTEGLAGSDTQYF. DNA for the CDR3: TGCAGTGTTACCGAGGGACTAGCGGGGTCAGATACGCAGTATTTT.

Note on this clonotype: A read error may be the cause here, since a much bigger clone is one base away. The CDR3 does not close with the conserved phenylalanine or tryptophan, likely indicating a read error. J is TRBJ2-5 and V is TRBV30; 12 bases are shared with TRBD2. The CDR3 spans 14 residues. The junction had 6 bases not matched to a gene; V was cut back by 5 bases and J by 5 bases. Germline CDR1 GTSNPN, CDR2 SVGIG (reference sequence). CDR3 sequence: CAWLLAGGLETQYL. CDR3 in DNA: TGTGCCTGGCTCCTAGCGGGGGGGCTGGAGACCCAGTACCTC.

This clonotype showed up just a few times. The genes are TRBV5-1 and TRBJ2-7; D is tentatively TRBD1 or TRBD2 (5 bases each). V lost 3 bases and J lost 6, with 13 bases in between. The CDR3 has 13 amino acids. Germline loops: CDR1 SGHRS, CDR2 YFSETQ. The CDR3 DNA follows: TGCGCCAGCAGCTCCCCCCCTGGGGGCGAGCAGTACTTC. It yields the protein CASSSPPGGEQYF.

There are many counts of this clonotype. The gene calls are TRBV20-1 and TRBJ2-7; tentative D call: TRBD2 (5 bases). This CDR3 contains 12 residues. Germline CDR1 DFQATT, CDR2 SNEGSKA (reference sequence). Trimming pared 3 bases from V and 4 bases from J, leaving 10 bases between. This chain's CDR3 is CSASDGRYEQYF. The CDR3 nucleotides read TGCAGTGCTAGTGATGGGAGATACGAGCAGTACTTC.

This clonotype has just a few counts. The chain recombines TRBV10-2 with TRBJ2-3; perhaps TRBD2 as D (6 bases). V lost 7 bases to trimming and J lost 2 bases, with 10 bases between them. Germline V gene data show CDR1 as WSHSY and CDR2 as SAAADI. CDR3 length equals 13 residues. CDR3 region: CASIGGATDTQYF. As DNA, the CDR3 is TGCGCCAGCATTGGCGGGGCCACAGATACGCAGTATTTT.

This clonotype occurred a few times. This rearrangement joins TRBV7-3 to TRBJ2-2; the D is unclear. Germline V gene sequence: CDR1 SGHTA, CDR2 FQGTGA. The CDR3 loop spans 12 amino acids. The germline V and J ends were trimmed by 2 bases and 7 bases, with 5 bases remaining between them. CDR3 DNA sequence: TGTGCCAGCAGCTTAGTGGACGGGGAGCTGTTTTTT. Residues: CASSLVDGELFF.

This clonotype occurred once. This chain joins TRBV5-1 and TRBJ2-7; 8 nucleotides agree with TRBD1. Germline-derived CDR1 and CDR2 are SGHRS and YFSETQ. The CDR3 runs 15 residues. V shed 3 bases, J shed 2 bases, and the junction held 7 bases outside the gene matches. CDR3 protein: CASSWGHRGTYEQYF. The CDR3 DNA sequence: TGCGCCAGCAGCTGGGGCCACAGGGGGACCTACGAGCAGTACTTC.

The V gene is TRBV5-6, the J gene TRBJ1-4, with D perhaps matching TRBD1 (5 bases). The CDR3 has 17 residues. The germline CDR1 and CDR2 sequences are SGHDT and YYEEEE. With 2 bases removed from V and 1 base from J, the gap between germline ends came to 15 bases. The DNA for the CDR3 is TGTGCCAGCAGCTTAAGTTCAGAGGACATAACTAATGAAAAACTGTTTTTT. Its translation is CASSLSSEDITNEKLFF.

This clonotype was counted at least ten times. The chain carries TRBV12-3 or TRBV12-4 and TRBJ2-3; D is tentatively TRBD1 or TRBD2 (6 bases each). Trimming cost V 3 bases and J 7 bases, with 20 bases left between them. The CDR3 is 16 residues long. This chain's CDR3 is CASSFRGPTLDHTQYF. The CDR3 nucleotides read TGTGCCAGCAGTTTTCGGGGGCCCACTTTGGATCATACGCAGTATTTT.

This clonotype was counted only a few times. The chain links TRBV29-1 to TRBJ2-5; 7 positions match TRBD1. J lost 4 bases, V lost 0 bases, and 20 bases had no gene match. The CDR3 spans 19 residues. Germline lookup yields CDR1 SQVTM and CDR2 ANQGSEA. The CDR3 bases are TGCAGCGTTGAAGATCCCTTTCGCACCACACAGGGGAGCGGAGAGACCCAGTACTTC. Its protein product is CSVEDPFRTTQGSGETQYF. The whole variable domain, remainder taken from reference TRBV29-1 and TRBJ2-5, is SAVISQKPSRDICQRGTSLTIQCQVDSQVTMMFWYRQQPGQSLTLIATANQGSEATYESGFVIDKFPISRPNLTFSTLTVSNMSPEDSSIYLCSVEDPFRTTQGSGETQYFGPGTRLLVL.

This clonotype has just one count. This chain connects TRBV7-9 to TRBJ2-5; D may correspond to TRBD1 or TRBD2 (6 bases each). CDR1 SEHNR and CDR2 FQNEAQ come from the germline V gene (reference sequence). The CDR3 runs 17 residues. V shed 5 bases and J shed 4 bases, with 23 bases lying between them. This CDR3 is CASSLPLDRGGGETQYF. For the CDR3, the DNA is TGTGCCAGCAGCCTCCCCCTGGATCGAGGGGGAGGAGAGACCCAGTACTTC.

This clonotype was counted between two and nine times. CDR3 sequence: CASSPRQWRTYEQYF. CDR3 in DNA: TGTGCCAGCAGCCCCCGCCAGTGGCGTACCTACGAGCAGTACTTC. The V gene is TRBV27, the J gene TRBJ2-7; no firm D call. Trimming cost V 6 bases and J 2 bases, with 17 bases left between them. The CDR3 length is 15 residues. Per the germline V gene, CDR1 is MNHEY and CDR2 is SMNVEV (reference sequence).

This clonotype was recorded at least ten times. V usage is TRBV7-3 and J usage is TRBJ2-1; no firm D call. Germline CDR1 SGHTA, CDR2 FQGTGA. Trimming left V 0 bases short and J 7 bases short, with 7 bases between. The CDR3 length is 13 residues. CDR3 DNA: TGTGCCAGCAGCTTAACGTTGGGGAATGAGCAGTTCTTC. It translates to CASSLTLGNEQFF.

Ten or more counts support this clonotype. The chain carries TRBV18 and TRBJ2-5; D unclear. V shed 4 bases and J shed 1 base, with 7 bases lying between them. The CDR3 spans 13 residues. Germline V lookup: CDR1 KGHSH, CDR2 LQKENI. The CDR3 bases are TGTGCCAGCTCACTGGACGGCCAAGAGACCCAGTACTTC. Encoded protein: CASSLDGQETQYF.

The gene calls are TRBV9 and TRBJ2-3; D is undetermined. The CDR3 sequence is 17 residues long. V lost 0 bases to trimming and J lost 2 bases, with 16 bases between them. Germline V gene sequence: CDR1 SGDLS, CDR2 YYNGEE. CDR3 coding DNA: TGTGCCAGCAGCGTAGATCGAGCTATTTCGTTCACAGATACGCAGTATTTT. Its translation: CASSVDRAISFTDTQYF.

Notes on this clonotype: One base away lies a much larger clone, so this may be a sequencing read error. No conserved phenylalanine or tryptophan is present at the end of the CDR3, so a read error is the likely explanation. J is TRBJ2-1 and V is TRBV5-1, with 7 bases identical to TRBD2. The CDR3 consists of 17 residues. The J segment lost 0 bases and the V segment lost 0 bases, leaving 6 bases of the junction unmatched. Germline values: CDR1 SGHRS, CDR2 YFSETQ. The CDR3 reads CASSLEPSGNSYNEQFL. CDR3 DNA: TGCGCCAGCAGCTTGGAGCCTAGCGGTAACTCCTACAATGAGCAGTTCCTC.

V gene TRBV3-1 combines with J gene TRBJ2-5; 10 bases fit TRBD1. Unmatched junction bases numbered 6, after V lost 4 bases and J lost 4 bases. CDR1 and CDR2 (germline): LGHDT, YNNKEL (reference sequence). The CDR3 has 15 residues. The CDR3, as DNA: TGTGCCAGCAGCCTCGGGACAGGGGAGGGAGAGACCCAGTACTTC. Amino acids: CASSLGTGEGETQYF.

The chain joins TRBV20-1 to TRBJ2-7; D is uncertain. CDR3 length equals 12 residues. Germline loops: CDR1 DFQATT, CDR2 SNEGSKA (reference sequence). V gave up 5 bases and J gave up 2 bases, with 10 bases separating them. This CDR3 reads CSASEPPYEQYF. Written as DNA, the CDR3 is TGCAGTGCTTCAGAACCCCCCTACGAGCAGTACTTC.

The rearrangement uses TRBV27 and TRBJ1-6; D is possibly TRBD1 (6 bases). V dropped 6 bases and J dropped 8 bases, with 17 bases sitting between them. This CDR3 region has 15 residues. Germline V gene sequence: CDR1 MNHEY, CDR2 SMNVEV (reference sequence). CDR3 DNA sequence: TGTGCCAGCAGCCGGCTGGGGGCGCGGGATTCACCCCTCCACTTT. Protein: CASSRLGARDSPLHF.